This T cell receptor beta chain comes out of a study of T cell responses to AZD1222 COVID-19 vaccine. Data came from immunoSEQ multiplex PCR; TCRdb stores just in-frame clones and leaves some out. The data show around 100,000 clones, with around nine tenths seen just once and 2% to 3% held by the top ten. Trimming shortened V by 0 bases and J by 2 bases, and 6 bases separated the two germline ends. CDR1 is MNHNY, CDR2 SVGAGI, per germline (reference sequence). The CDR3 runs to 14 residues. The source of this sequence is an adult who received the AZD1222 COVID-19 vaccine. The chain joins TRBV6-6 to TRBJ2-3, with D unclear. The starting material was peripheral blood, obtained 28 days after the second AZD1222 dose. CDR3 nucleotide sequence: TGTGCCAGCAGTTACTCCCCTCTCACAGATACGCAGTATTTT. This codes for CASSYSPLTDTQYF.